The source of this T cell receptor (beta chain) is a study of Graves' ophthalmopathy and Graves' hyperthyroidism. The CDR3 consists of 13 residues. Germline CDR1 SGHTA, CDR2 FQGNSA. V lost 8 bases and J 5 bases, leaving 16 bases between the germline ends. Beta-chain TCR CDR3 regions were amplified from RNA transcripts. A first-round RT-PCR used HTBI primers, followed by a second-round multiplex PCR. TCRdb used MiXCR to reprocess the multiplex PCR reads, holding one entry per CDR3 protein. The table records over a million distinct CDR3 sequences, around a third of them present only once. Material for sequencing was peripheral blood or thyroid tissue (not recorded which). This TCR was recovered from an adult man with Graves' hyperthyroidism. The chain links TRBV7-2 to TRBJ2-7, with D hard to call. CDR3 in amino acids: CASSLSASNEQYF. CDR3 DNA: TGTGCCAGCTCACTCTCAGCCTCGAACGAGCAGTACTTC.